The source of this T cell receptor beta chain is a study of shared clonotypes between healthy human individuals. There were no recent acute infections or vaccinations among the donors, who were healthy HIV-negative adults. Everyone who donated was a Caucasian adult who lived in Nashville, Tennessee. Genomic DNA for unsorted samples, which was extracted with the QIAamp DNA Blood Mini kit, came from some 84 million PBMCs. This clone was detected only a few times. Here immunoSEQ multiplex PCR was the method, and the copy in TCRdb shows in-frame clones only, minus some. The table includes under 600,000 clones, 60% to 80% detected once. The sample comprised PBMCs. The clonotype was recovered from a woman in her forties in good health. Some clones in this sample may be carry-over from other donors' samples.

The CDR3 here is CAWRDTDTQYF. CDR3 DNA sequence: TGTGCCTGGAGGGACACAGATACGCAGTATTTT. This chain connects TRBV30 to TRBJ2-3; D is undetermined. CDR3 length: 11 residues. The V and J ends lost 3 bases and 2 bases respectively, with 3 bases between them. Germline values: CDR1 GTSNPN, CDR2 SVGIG (reference sequence).